The sequence of this T cell receptor (beta chain) was determined in a study of blood T cell repertoires in COVID-19. The table came from immunoSEQ multiplex PCR; TCRdb's copy has only in-frame clones and leaves some out. The data hold about 180,000 clones, with over 60% observed a single time. Sequencing was done on a sample of peripheral blood. The clonotype originates from a woman between 70 and 85 years old with acute or convalescent COVID-19.

The CDR3 region is CAISAGGIQPQHF. CDR3 nucleotides: TGTGCCATCAGCGCGGGGGGGATTCAGCCCCAGCATTTT. V and J are TRBV10-3 and TRBJ1-5, with a weak D call TRBD1 (5 bases). V was pared by 6 bases and J by 6 bases, with 12 bases between. In germline, CDR1 is ENHRY, CDR2 SYGVKD. This CDR3 comprises 13 residues.